These T cell receptor beta chains were read from a single sample in a study of shared clonotypes between healthy human individuals. Clones were read by immunoSEQ multiplex PCR, and TCRdb kept only the in-frame ones, dropping some. The profile shows hundreds of thousands of clones, about 95% of them singletons. The sequenced sample consisted of naive CD8+ T cells sorted from blood. Receptor source: a woman in her thirties in good health. The CDR3 runs from the conserved cysteine through the conserved F or W. A D gene is named only where the DNA matches it firmly. Expanded clones are given a class, and other clones once, few, many or no size at all.

size: NA
J: TRBJ2-7
V: TRBV28
D: NA
DNA: TGTGCCAGCAGTTTTTCGGGTGAGCAGTACTTC
CDR3: CASSFSGEQYF

size: few
J: TRBJ2-1
V: TRBV5-4
D: NA
DNA: TGTGCCAGCAGCTTGGGGGGTGAGCAGTTCTTC
CDR3: CASSLGGEQFF

size: NA
J: TRBJ2-2
V: TRBV27
D: TRBD2
DNA: TGTGCCAGCAGTTTAGGGTCTGGGACTAGTAAGGGCGGGGAGCTGTTTTTT
CDR3: CASSLGSGTSKGGELFF

size: NA
J: TRBJ2-1
V: TRBV28
D: NA
DNA: TGTGCCAGCACTACGGCGGTGACAGACGACTACTACAATGAGCAGTTCTTC
CDR3: CASTTAVTDDYYNEQFF

size: NA
J: TRBJ2-7
V: TRBV6-5
D: NA
DNA: TGTGCCAGCAGTTATGATAGGGGACAAAGGCTCTACGAGCAGTACTTC
CDR3: CASSYDRGQRLYEQYF

size: NA
J: TRBJ2-5
V: TRBV29-1
D: NA
DNA: TGCAGCGTTGAAGATCCGAGTGAGGAGACCCAGTACTTC
CDR3: CSVEDPSEETQYF

size: NA
J: TRBJ1-3
V: TRBV11-2
D: NA
DNA: TGTGCCAGCAGCCAGGTCTTCTCTGGAAACACCATATATTTT
CDR3: CASSQVFSGNTIYF

size: NA
J: TRBJ2-7
V: TRBV28
D: NA
DNA: TGTGCCAGCAGTTTGGGGGTAGGAAATGTGGCACAAAAGTTCTCCTACGAGCAGTACTTC
CDR3: CASSLGVGNVAQKFSYEQYF

size: NA
J: TRBJ2-2
V: TRBV4-1
D: NA
DNA: TGCGCCAGCAGCCAAGATTCGGCGCAGAACACCGGGGAGCTGTTTTTT
CDR3: CASSQDSAQNTGELFF

size: NA
J: TRBJ2-1
V: TRBV6-5
D: NA
DNA: TGTGCCAGCAGCTTGGGGGATGAGCAGTTCTTC
CDR3: CASSLGDEQFF

size: NA
J: TRBJ2-7
V: TRBV19
D: TRBD2
DNA: TGTGCCAGTAGTATTGGGCCCCCCGATTTAGCGGGAGGCTACTACGAGCAGTACTTC
CDR3: CASSIGPPDLAGGYYEQYF

size: NA
J: TRBJ1-2
V: TRBV11-2
D: TRBD1
DNA: TGTGCCAGCAGCTTCGGACCCGGGACAGGGGGTCACGGCTACACCTTC
CDR3: CASSFGPGTGGHGYTF

size: NA
J: TRBJ2-1
V: TRBV19
D: NA
DNA: TGTGCCAGTAGTCCAAGTCAAAGCTCCTACAATGAGCAGTTCTTC
CDR3: CASSPSQSSYNEQFF

size: NA
J: TRBJ2-7
V: TRBV29-1
D: TRBD2
DNA: TGCAGCGTTGTTGCGGGAGAGGTCCCCTACGAGCAGTACTTC
CDR3: CSVVAGEVPYEQYF

size: NA
J: TRBJ2-3
V: TRBV4-1
D: TRBD2
DNA: TGCGCCAGCAGGACCTCGATACTAGCGGGAGGGCGAGATACGCAGTATTTT
CDR3: CASRTSILAGGRDTQYF

size: NA
J: TRBJ2-1
V: TRBV9
D: TRBD2
DNA: TGTGCCAGCAGCGTAGCGGGAGGGCCAGGCAATGAGCAGTTCTTC
CDR3: CASSVAGGPGNEQFF

size: NA
J: TRBJ2-7
V: TRBV6-6
D: NA
DNA: TGTGCCAGCAGTTACTCGCCCGGGACCTCCTACGAGCAGTACTTC
CDR3: CASSYSPGTSYEQYF

size: NA
J: TRBJ1-5
V: TRBV30
D: TRBD1
DNA: TGTGCCTGGAGTTCCGCGGGACAGGGTAATCAGCCCCAGCATTTT
CDR3: CAWSSAGQGNQPQHF

size: NA
J: TRBJ2-7
V: TRBV27
D: NA
DNA: TGTGCCAGCAGTTTAGTAGGGAACTCCTACGAGCAGTACTTC
CDR3: CASSLVGNSYEQYF

size: NA
J: TRBJ2-3
V: TRBV6-1
D: NA
DNA: TGTGCCAGCAGTGAAAACCCAGCGTCTAGCACAGATACGCAGTATTTT
CDR3: CASSENPASSTDTQYF

size: NA
J: TRBJ1-3
V: TRBV28
D: TRBD1
DNA: TGTGCCAGCAGTCCGACAGGGGGCCCTGGAAACACCATATATTTT
CDR3: CASSPTGGPGNTIYF

size: NA
J: TRBJ2-7
V: TRBV6-5
D: TRBD2
DNA: TGTGCCAGCAGTTACTCGACTAGCGGGAACAACGAGCAGTACTTC
CDR3: CASSYSTSGNNEQYF

size: NA
J: TRBJ1-2
V: TRBV6-1
D: NA
DNA: TGTGCCAGCAGCCAGAACTATGGCTACACCTTC
CDR3: CASSQNYGYTF

size: NA
J: TRBJ2-7
V: TRBV6-5
D: TRBD2
DNA: TGTGCCAGCAGTTGGACTAGCGGAAACTACGAGCAGTACTTC
CDR3: CASSWTSGNYEQYF

size: NA
J: TRBJ2-1
V: TRBV29-1
D: TRBD2
DNA: TGCAGCGTTGTACTAGCGGACTACAATGAGCAGTTCTTC
CDR3: CSVVLADYNEQFF

size: NA
J: TRBJ1-1
V: TRBV7-8
D: NA
DNA: TGTGCCAGCAGCCTAGATTTGTGGGGCGGAATGAACACTGAAGCTTTCTTT
CDR3: CASSLDLWGGMNTEAFF

size: NA
J: TRBJ1-5
V: TRBV19
D: NA
DNA: TGTGCCAGTAGTATAGAAGGGTGGGCCAATCAGCCCCAGCATTTT
CDR3: CASSIEGWANQPQHF

size: few
J: TRBJ2-1
V: TRBV9
D: NA
DNA: TGTGCCAGCAGAAATGGTCATGAGCAGTTCTTC
CDR3: CASRNGHEQFF

size: NA
J: TRBJ2-2
V: TRBV6-1
D: NA
DNA: TGTGCCAGCAGTGAACGTCGGAGGTGGGCCCCGGACACCGGGGAGCTGTTTTTT
CDR3: CASSERRRWAPDTGELFF

size: NA
J: TRBJ2-7
V: TRBV7-2
D: NA
DNA: TGTGCCAGCAGCTCTCGGCCAGGGTCCGTTTTCAACGAGCAGTACTTC
CDR3: CASSSRPGSVFNEQYF

size: NA
J: TRBJ2-1
V: TRBV7-8
D: NA
DNA: TGTGCCAGCAGCTTAATCCTGCTCGTGAGCTCCTACAATGAGCAGTTCTTC
CDR3: CASSLILLVSSYNEQFF

size: NA
J: TRBJ2-1
V: TRBV10-3
D: NA
DNA: TGTGCCATCAGTGAGTCGTATAGATCCTACAATGAGCAGTTCTTC
CDR3: CAISESYRSYNEQFF

size: NA
J: TRBJ2-7
V: TRBV10-2
D: NA
DNA: TGCGCCAGCAGTGAGTCGGTAGTGTTCGAGCAGTACTTC
CDR3: CASSESVVFEQYF

size: once
J: TRBJ2-7
V: TRBV14
D: TRBD2
DNA: TGTGCCAGCAGCCAAGAAGTAGCGGGAGTCTACGAGCAGTACTTC
CDR3: CASSQEVAGVYEQYF

size: NA
J: TRBJ2-7
V: TRBV28
D: NA
DNA: TGTGCCAGCAGCTCCTCAGGGGTCGAGCAGTACTTC
CDR3: CASSSSGVEQYF

size: NA
J: TRBJ2-3
V: TRBV7-8
D: NA
DNA: TGTGCCAGCACCCCAGGGCGCCCAAACCCCTTAGGGCCTGATACGCAGTATTTT
CDR3: CASTPGRPNPLGPDTQYF

size: NA
J: TRBJ2-5
V: TRBV27
D: TRBD2
DNA: TGTGCCAGCAGTATTGCGGGAGGGCCGTTGGAGACCCAGTACTTC
CDR3: CASSIAGGPLETQYF

size: NA
J: TRBJ2-7
V: TRBV7-6
D: TRBD1
DNA: TGTGCCAGCAGCTCCTCCGGGACAGCCTACGAGCAGTACTTC
CDR3: CASSSSGTAYEQYF

size: NA
J: TRBJ2-7
V: TRBV10-2
D: NA
DNA: TGCGCCAGCAGTGAAACGTACGGGTACGAGCAGTACTTC
CDR3: CASSETYGYEQYF

size: NA
J: TRBJ2-7
V: TRBV28
D: TRBD1
DNA: TGTGCCAGCCGGGACAGGGATTACTCCTACGAGCAGTACTTC
CDR3: CASRDRDYSYEQYF

size: NA
J: TRBJ2-7
V: TRBV7-9
D: TRBD2
DNA: TGTGCCAGCAGCACGGGAGGGGTTAGCGGGAGGGCATCCTACGAGCAGTACTTC
CDR3: CASSTGGVSGRASYEQYF

size: NA
J: TRBJ2-5
V: TRBV5-6
D: NA
DNA: TGTGCCAGCAGCTTGGAGCAGGAGGGGACCCAGTACTTC
CDR3: CASSLEQEGTQYF

size: NA
J: TRBJ2-7
V: TRBV7-6
D: TRBD2
DNA: TGTGCCAGCAGCTCCACCCAAAGCGGGAGGTGGTACGAGCAGTACTTC
CDR3: CASSSTQSGRWYEQYF

size: NA
J: TRBJ2-7
V: TRBV27
D: TRBD2
DNA: TGTGCCAGCAGCACTAGCGGTTCCTACGAGCAGTACTTC
CDR3: CASSTSGSYEQYF

size: NA
J: TRBJ1-1
V: TRBV27
D: NA
DNA: TGTGCCAGCAGTTCTTTGGGACACGCTGAAGCTTTCTTT
CDR3: CASSSLGHAEAFF

size: NA
J: TRBJ2-1
V: TRBV13
D: NA
DNA: TGTGCCAGCAGCTCCGGAGGTAGCGAGCAGTTCTTC
CDR3: CASSSGGSEQFF

size: NA
J: TRBJ2-1
V: TRBV9
D: TRBD1
DNA: TGTGCCAGCAGCGTAGCCCCAGGGGGCTTAAATGAGCAGTTCTTC
CDR3: CASSVAPGGLNEQFF

size: NA
J: TRBJ1-1
V: TRBV9
D: NA
DNA: TGTGCCAGCAGCGTAGAGGGGGTGAACACTGAAGCTTTCTTT
CDR3: CASSVEGVNTEAFF

size: NA
J: TRBJ2-3
V: TRBV27
D: TRBD2
DNA: TGTGCCAGCCAACGGGGGGGCACAGATACGCAGTATTTT
CDR3: CASQRGGTDTQYF

size: NA
J: TRBJ1-2
V: TRBV5-1
D: TRBD1
DNA: TGCGCCAGCAGCGGGGGACAGGGGAGAGGAGGCTACACCTTC
CDR3: CASSGGQGRGGYTF

size: once
J: TRBJ2-7
V: TRBV28
D: TRBD2
DNA: TGTGCCAGCAGTTTATCCACGGGAGGGACCTACGAGCAGTACTTC
CDR3: CASSLSTGGTYEQYF

size: NA
J: TRBJ2-7
V: TRBV5-1
D: TRBD1
DNA: TGCGCCAGCAACCTCATACAGGGGGCGCAGGACGAGCAGTACTTC
CDR3: CASNLIQGAQDEQYF

size: once
J: TRBJ2-7
V: TRBV27
D: NA
DNA: TGTGCCAGCAGTTTATTGGGGACGGGTGAGCAGTACTTC
CDR3: CASSLLGTGEQYF